This T cell receptor beta chain was found in a study of shared clonotypes between healthy human individuals. Whole-study context: Aged 18 to 49, the donors were a couple of women and a few men.

This CDR3 is 13 amino acids long. V lost 8 bases, J lost 4 bases, and 4 bases stayed unmatched. Looked up from germline, CDR1 is LNHDA and CDR2 is SQIVND (reference sequence). The assay used deep level. Method: immunoSEQ multiplex PCR; TCRdb's copy keeps in-frame clones and lacks some. The sample holds around 500,000 clones; 79% are singletons and the top ten take approximately 13%. The healthy adult donors were HIV-negative and reported no recent acute infections or vaccinations. The unsorted samples took tens of millions of PBMCs to get genomic DNA. The TCR sequence derives from a woman in her thirties or forties in good health. Some clones in this sample may be carry-over from other donors' samples. Sample: PBMCs. This rearrangement joins TRBV19 to TRBJ1-3, with 8 positions matching TRBD1. The CDR3 nucleotides are TGTGCCAGTTGGACAGGGCTCGGAAACACCATATATTTT. Translating it yields CASWTGLGNTIYF.